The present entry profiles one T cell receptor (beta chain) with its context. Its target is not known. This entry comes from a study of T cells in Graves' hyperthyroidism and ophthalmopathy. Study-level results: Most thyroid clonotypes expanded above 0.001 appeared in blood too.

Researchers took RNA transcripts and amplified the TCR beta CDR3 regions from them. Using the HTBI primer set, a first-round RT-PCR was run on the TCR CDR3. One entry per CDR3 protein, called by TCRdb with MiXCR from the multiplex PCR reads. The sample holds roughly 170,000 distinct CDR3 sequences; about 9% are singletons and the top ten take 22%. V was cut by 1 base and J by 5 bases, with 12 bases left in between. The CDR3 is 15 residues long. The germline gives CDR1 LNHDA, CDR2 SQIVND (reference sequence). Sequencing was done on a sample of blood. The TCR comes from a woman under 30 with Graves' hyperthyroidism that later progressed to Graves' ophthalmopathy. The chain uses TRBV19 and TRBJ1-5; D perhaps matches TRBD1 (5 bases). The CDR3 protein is CASSIGDRGDQPQHF. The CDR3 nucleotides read TGTGCCAGTAGTATAGGGGACCGGGGGGATCAGCCCCAGCATTTT.